What follows are 8 T cell receptor beta chains derived from one specimen sequenced in a study of blood T cell repertoires in COVID-19. The repertoire was sequenced with immunoSEQ multiplex PCR; TCRdb's copy has only in-frame clones and lacks some. The sample lists 310,000 or so clones; around nine tenths were seen once. The sequencing sample was made of PBMCs or T cells enriched from blood (not recorded which). The receptors shown here come from a woman in her 40s who had recovered from COVID-19.

This clone was seen just once. An end of the junction does not agree with germline; a read error may underlie this. The CDR3 loop is CASTLLAANTGELFF. The CDR3 region has the DNA TGTGCCAGCACCTTACTAGCGGCGAACACCGGGGAGCTGTTTTTT. This chain links TRBV7-9 with TRBJ2-2; 8 bases fit TRBD2. From germline, CDR1 is SEHNR and CDR2 FQNEAQ (reference sequence). This CDR3 has 15 residues.

V is TRBV5-1 and J is TRBJ2-1; 8 nucleotides match TRBD2. CDR1 and CDR2 (germline): SGHRS, YFSETQ. Trimming cost V 4 bases and J 2 bases; bases outside gene matches: 5. The CDR3 sequence is 15 residues long. DNA of the CDR3: TGCGCCAGCAGCCCCGGGGGGGGCACCTACAATGAGCAGTTCTTC. Translated, it gives CASSPGGGTYNEQFF.

The chain is built from TRBV10-3 and TRBJ2-1; 13 bases fit TRBD2. This CDR3 has 18 amino acids. Germline assignment: CDR1 ENHRY and CDR2 SYGVKD. The trim removed 5 bases at V and 0 bases at J, leaving 7 bases unmatched. CDR3 sequence (DNA): TGTGCCATCAGTAAGGGACTAGCGGGGTTAGGCTCCTACAATGAGCAGTTCTTC. This gives the protein CAISKGLAGLGSYNEQFF.

This chain uses TRBV7-9 with TRBJ2-5, with TRBD1 identical over 8 bases. J lost 5 bases, V lost 5 bases, and 7 bases had no gene match. The CDR3 covers 14 residues. The germline gives CDR1 SEHNR, CDR2 FQNEAQ (reference sequence). In DNA, the CDR3 is TGTGCCAGCAGCCTCAGGGGGCAGTGGGAGACCCAGTACTTC. Its translation: CASSLRGQWETQYF.

This chain links TRBV5-4 with TRBJ2-3, with TRBD1 matching 11 bases. Unmatched junction bases numbered 9, after V lost 3 bases and J lost 6 bases. Germline CDR1 reads SGHNT; CDR2 reads YYREEE (reference sequence). There are 16 residues in the CDR3. This CDR3 is CASSSSRTGGEDTQYF. The CDR3 bases are TGTGCCAGCAGCTCTTCTCGGACAGGGGGCGAGGATACGCAGTATTTT.

This clone was detected only once. J is TRBJ2-7 and V is TRBV20-1; a possible D gene is TRBD2 (5 bases). Germline V gene lookup returns CDR1 DFQATT and CDR2 SNEGSKA (reference sequence). The V and J ends lost 7 bases and 9 bases respectively, with 22 bases between them. The CDR3 loop spans 13 amino acids. CDR3 bases: TGCAGTGATAGTGGACTCTCGCACGGCCGGCAGTACTTC. Its protein product is CSDSGLSHGRQYF.

The CDR3 sequence is CASSSYRAYEQYF. CDR3 DNA: TGTGCCAGCAGCTCCTACAGGGCCTACGAGCAGTACTTC. V is TRBV7-9 and J is TRBJ2-7; D is perhaps TRBD1 (6 bases). The CDR3 is made up of 13 amino acids. Germline V CDR1 and CDR2: SEHNR, FQNEAQ (reference sequence). Trimming took 4 bases from V and 2 from J, leaving 9 bases between them.

V is TRBV2 and J is TRBJ1-4; D uncertain. The V and J ends lost 7 bases and 4 bases respectively, with 13 bases between them. Germline CDR1 reads SNHLY; CDR2 reads FYNNEI. The CDR3 has 14 amino acids. CDR3 loop: CASNVGGFNEKLFF. CDR3 bases: TGTGCCAGCAATGTTGGCGGGTTTAATGAAAAACTGTTTTTT.